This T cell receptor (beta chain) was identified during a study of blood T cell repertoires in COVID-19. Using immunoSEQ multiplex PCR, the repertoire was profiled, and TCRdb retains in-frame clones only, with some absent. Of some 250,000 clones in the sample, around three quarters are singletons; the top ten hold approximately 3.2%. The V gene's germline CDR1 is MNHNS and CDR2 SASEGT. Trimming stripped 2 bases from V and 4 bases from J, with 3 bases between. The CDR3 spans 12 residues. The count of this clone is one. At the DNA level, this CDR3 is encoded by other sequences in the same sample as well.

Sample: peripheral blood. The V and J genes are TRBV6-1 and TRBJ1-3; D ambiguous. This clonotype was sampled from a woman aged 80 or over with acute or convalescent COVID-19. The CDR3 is CASSERGNTIYF. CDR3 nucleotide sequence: TGTGCCAGCAGTGAACGGGGAAACACCATATATTTT.